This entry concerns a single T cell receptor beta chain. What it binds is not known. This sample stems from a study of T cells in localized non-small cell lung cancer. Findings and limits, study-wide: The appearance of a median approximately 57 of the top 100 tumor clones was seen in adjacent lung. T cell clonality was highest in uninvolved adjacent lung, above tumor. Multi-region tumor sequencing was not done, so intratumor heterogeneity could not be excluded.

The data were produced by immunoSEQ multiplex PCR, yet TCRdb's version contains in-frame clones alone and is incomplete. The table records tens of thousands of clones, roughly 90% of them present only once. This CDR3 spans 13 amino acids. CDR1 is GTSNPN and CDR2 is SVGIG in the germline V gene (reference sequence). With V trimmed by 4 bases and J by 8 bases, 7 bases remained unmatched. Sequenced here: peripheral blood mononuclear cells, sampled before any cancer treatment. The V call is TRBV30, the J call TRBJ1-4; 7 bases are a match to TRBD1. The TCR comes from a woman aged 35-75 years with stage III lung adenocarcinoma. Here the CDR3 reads CAWNGQEGEKLFF. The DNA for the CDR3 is TGTGCCTGGAACGGACAGGAGGGCGAAAAACTGTTTTTT.